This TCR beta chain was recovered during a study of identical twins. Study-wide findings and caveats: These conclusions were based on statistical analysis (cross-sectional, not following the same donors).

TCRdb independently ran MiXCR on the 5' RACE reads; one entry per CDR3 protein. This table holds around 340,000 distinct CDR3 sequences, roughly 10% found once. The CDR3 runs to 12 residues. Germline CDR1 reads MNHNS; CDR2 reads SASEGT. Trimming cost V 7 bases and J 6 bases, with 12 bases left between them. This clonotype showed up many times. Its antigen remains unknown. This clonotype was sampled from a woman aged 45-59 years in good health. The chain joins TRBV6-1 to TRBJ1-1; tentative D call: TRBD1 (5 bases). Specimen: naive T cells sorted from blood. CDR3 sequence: CASMPRVPEAFF. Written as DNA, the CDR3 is TGTGCCAGCATGCCCAGGGTTCCTGAAGCTTTCTTT.